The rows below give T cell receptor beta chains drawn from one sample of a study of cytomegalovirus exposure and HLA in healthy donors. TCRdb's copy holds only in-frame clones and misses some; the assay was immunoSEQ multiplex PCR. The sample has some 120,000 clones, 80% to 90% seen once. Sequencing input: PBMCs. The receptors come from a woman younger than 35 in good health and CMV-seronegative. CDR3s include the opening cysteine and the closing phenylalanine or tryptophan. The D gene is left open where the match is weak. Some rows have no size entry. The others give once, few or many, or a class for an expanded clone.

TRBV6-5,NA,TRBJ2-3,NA,TGTGCCAGCAGCCCACATTGGGAGCATACGCAGTATTTT,CASSPHWEHTQYF
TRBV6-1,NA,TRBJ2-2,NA,TGTGCCAGCAGTGAAGCGTTCCTCGGGGAGCTGTTTTTT,CASSEAFLGELFF
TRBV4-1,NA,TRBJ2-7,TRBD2,TGCGCCAGCAGCCAAGGACCGGCGGGGGACTACGAGCAGTACTTC,CASSQGPAGDYEQYF
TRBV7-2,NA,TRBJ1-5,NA,TGTGCCAGCAGCATTCCGGGACATGTTCCCGTGGCGCCCCAGCATTTT,CASSIPGHVPVAPQHF
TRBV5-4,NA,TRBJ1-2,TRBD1,TGTGCCAGCAGCGGGACAGGGGTTGGGTTGTATGGCTACACCTTC,CASSGTGVGLYGYTF
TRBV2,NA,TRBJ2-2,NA,TGTGCCAGTACCTCGGGTAACCTTAACACCGGGGAGCTGTTTTTT,CASTSGNLNTGELFF
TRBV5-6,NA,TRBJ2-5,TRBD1,TGTGCCAGCAGCTTGGCCGGCGCAGGGGGAGAGACCCAGTACTTC,CASSLAGAGGETQYF
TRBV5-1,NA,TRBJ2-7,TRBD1,TGCGCCAGCAGCGAAGGACAGGGGAGTCTCTCCGAGCAGTACTTC,CASSEGQGSLSEQYF
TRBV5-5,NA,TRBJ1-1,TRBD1,TGTGCCAGCAGCTTGGTCCCGGTCGAGGGGCAGGGGGCGAACACTGAAGCTTTCTTT,CASSLVPVEGQGANTEAFF
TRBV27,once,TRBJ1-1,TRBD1,TGTGCCAGCAGTATTCGACAGGGCCGAGCTTTCTTT,CASSIRQGRAFF
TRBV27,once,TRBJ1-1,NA,TGTGCCAGCGGAAACAGGAACACTGAAGCTTTCTTT,CASGNRNTEAFF
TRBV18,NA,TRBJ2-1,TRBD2,TGTGCCAGCTCACCTCTGGCGGGGGGTGAGAATGAGCAGTTCTTC,CASSPLAGGENEQFF
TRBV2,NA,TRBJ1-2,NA,TGTGCCAGCAGTGAAGACAGGAACTATGGCTACACCTTC,CASSEDRNYGYTF
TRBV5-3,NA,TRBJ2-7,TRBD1,TGTGCCAGAGCTACCGGGACAGGGAATAGATACTCCTACGAGCAGTACTTC,CARATGTGNRYSYEQYF
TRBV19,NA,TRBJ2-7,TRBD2,TGTGCCAGTAGTATCCTAGCGGGAGGGCCTCACGAGCAGTACTTC,CASSILAGGPHEQYF
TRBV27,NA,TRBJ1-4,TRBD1,TGTGCCAGCAGTCGACGGGACAGGGGAGGAACTAATGAAAAACTGTTTTTT,CASSRRDRGGTNEKLFF
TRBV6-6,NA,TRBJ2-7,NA,TGTGCCAGCAGTTACGTCGGACACCAGCGCGCCTACGAGCAGTACTTC,CASSYVGHQRAYEQYF
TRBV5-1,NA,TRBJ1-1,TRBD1,TGCGCCAGCGGGACAGGGGGCGCGAACACTGAAGCTTTCTTT,CASGTGGANTEAFF
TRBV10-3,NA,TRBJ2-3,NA,TGTGCCATCATGCCTAGTTGGAAAGATACGCAGTATTTT,CAIMPSWKDTQYF
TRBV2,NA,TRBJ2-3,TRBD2,TGTGCCAGCCAGGGACTAGCGGGGGGCAGAGATACGCAGTATTTT,CASQGLAGGRDTQYF
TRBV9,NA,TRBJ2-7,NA,TGTGCCAGCAGCGTAGGTCTCGAGGATGACTACGAGCAGTACTTC,CASSVGLEDDYEQYF
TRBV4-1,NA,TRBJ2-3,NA,TGCGCCAGCAGCCAAGATAGCGGACATACGCAGTATTTT,CASSQDSGHTQYF
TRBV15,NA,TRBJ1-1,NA,TGTGCCACCAGCAGAGCTCGAGGGCAGACGGAAGCTTTCTTT,CATSRARGQTEAFF
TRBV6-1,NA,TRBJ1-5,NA,TGTGCCAGCAGCGTCAACAGGGTATACAATCAGCCCCAGCATTTT,CASSVNRVYNQPQHF
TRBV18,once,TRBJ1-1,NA,TGTGCCAGCTCACCGGTCAGGGGATTAACTGAAGCTTTCTTT,CASSPVRGLTEAFF
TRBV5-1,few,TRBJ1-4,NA,TGCGCCAGCAGCTTGGGGCCGGGAGAAAAACTGTTTTTT,CASSLGPGEKLFF
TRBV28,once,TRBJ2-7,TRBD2,TGTGCCAGCAGTCCCGGGACTAGAACCTACGAGCAGTACTTC,CASSPGTRTYEQYF
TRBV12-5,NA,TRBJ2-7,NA,TGTGCTAGTGGTTTGGTAATCCGCCAGGGTGGATACGAGCAGTACTTC,CASGLVIRQGGYEQYF
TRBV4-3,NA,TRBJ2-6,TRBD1,TGCGCCAGCAGCATGGGGACAGGGGCAAGTGGGGCCAACGTCCTGACTTTC,CASSMGTGASGANVLTF
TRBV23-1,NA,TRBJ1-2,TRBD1,TGCGCCAGCAGTCAATTTGGACAGGGGGCCACCTCTAACTATGGCTACACCTTC,CASSQFGQGATSNYGYTF
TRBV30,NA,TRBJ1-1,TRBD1,TGTGCCTGGAGTCGACAGGGGAACACTGAAGCTTTCTTT,CAWSRQGNTEAFF
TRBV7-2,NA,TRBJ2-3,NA,TGTGCCAGCAGTCTTACAGGGACCTCCACAGATACGCAGTATTTT,CASSLTGTSTDTQYF
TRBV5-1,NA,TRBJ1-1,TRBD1,TGCGCCAGCAGCCCGGACAGGGCTTTTGGTGAAGCTTTCTTT,CASSPDRAFGEAFF
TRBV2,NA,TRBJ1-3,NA,TGTGCCAGCAGTTCCACTGCTGGAAACACCATATATTTT,CASSSTAGNTIYF
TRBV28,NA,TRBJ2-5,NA,TGTGCCAGCAGCCGGTCGGGACTAGAGACCCAGTACTTC,CASSRSGLETQYF
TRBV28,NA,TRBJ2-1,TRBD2,TGTGCCAGCAGACTGATAGCGGGGCCTTACAATGAGCAGTTCTTC,CASRLIAGPYNEQFF
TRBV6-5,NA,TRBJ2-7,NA,TGTGCCAGCAGTTGGGCACAGGCCCTCCCCCAGTACTTC,CASSWAQALPQYF
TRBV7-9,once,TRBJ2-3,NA,TGTGCCAGCAGCTTGTCGGTCGTCTACACAGATACGCAGTATTTT,CASSLSVVYTDTQYF
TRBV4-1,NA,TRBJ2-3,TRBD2,TGCGCCAGCAGCCAGCAAGCACTAGCGGCAGATACGCAGTATTTT,CASSQQALAADTQYF
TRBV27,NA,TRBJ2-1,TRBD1,TGTGCCAGCAGTTCCGCGATCACAGGGGGGCCCTACAATGAGCAGTTCTTC,CASSSAITGGPYNEQFF
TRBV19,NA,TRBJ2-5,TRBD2,TGTGCCAGTAGTATTCCCGGGGGGGCCGGGACCCAGTACTTC,CASSIPGGAGTQYF
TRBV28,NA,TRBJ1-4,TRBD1,TGTGCCAGCAGTGGCCATTTCGGAGGGGGCGGAGGTGAAAAACTGTTTTTT,CASSGHFGGGGGEKLFF